What follows is one TCR beta chain and its context. The target of this receptor is not known. Per-base quality was not reported, and no clone a single base away is much larger than it. Patients with autoimmune disease history or receiving systemic immunosuppression were excluded from the trial. Peripheral blood for TCR sequencing was collected from all dose cohorts at baseline, on cycle 4 day 1, and on cycle 7 day 1. Samples were obtained from an open-label, multicenter, first-in-human phase I dose-escalation trial of ivuxolimab. Adults with locally advanced or metastatic melanoma, renal cell, hepatocellular, or head and neck squamous cell carcinoma were enrolled in the trial. Before TCR sequencing, CD4+ and CD8+ T cells were separately sorted from peripheral blood. The data are from a study of OX40 agonist ivuxolimab in advanced cancers. Background for the entire study: Ivuxolimab was a fully human IgG2 agonistic monoclonal antibody targeting the costimulatory receptor OX40 (CD134). Intravenous ivuxolimab was administered to patients every 2 weeks at six dose levels: 0.01, 0.1, 0.3, 1.5, 3 and 10 mg/kg. Of the roughly 51 patients in dose escalation, around 19 had hepatocellular carcinoma, approximately 15 had melanoma, 9 had renal cell carcinoma and 9 had head and neck cancer. In the dose-escalation cohort, 70% to 90% of patients were male, and the mean age was roughly 60 years with a range of roughly 23 to 90. Prior anti-PD-1, anti-PD-L1 or anti-CTLA-4 therapy was permitted, and approximately 42% of dose-escalation patients had received checkpoint inhibitors. Partial responses occurred in three dose-escalation patients, of whom one had hepatocellular carcinoma and two had cutaneous melanoma. The point of sequencing TCRbeta in the periphery was to test whether ivuxolimab changed TCR sequence diversity and drove clonal T-cell expansion. The paper describes the monotherapy dose-escalation part (N ≈ 50 patients) of the phase I trial of ivuxolimab.

Study-level results and caveats: On average, CD8+ T cells showed more expanded clones than CD4+ T cells after ivuxolimab. At doses of 0.1 to 3.0 mg/kg, clonal expansion of both CD4+ and CD8+ T cells in blood was seen between baseline and week 6. The antigen specificity of the peripheral T cells that underwent clonal expansion was not determined. Partial responders in the 0.1-3.0 mg/kg groups had among the lowest normalized peripheral clonal expansion, especially among CD8+ T cells. Low levels of normalized T-cell clonal expansion were also seen in some nonresponding patients.

For sequencing of the TCRbeta CDR3 region, genomic DNA was extracted from the sorted cells. TCRbeta CDR3 regions were sequenced using the immunoSEQ Assay. In its TCRdb copy, this immuneACCESS table keeps in-frame sequences only and misses some clones. Where compared with another copy, unresolved V genes explain less than half of these, and the others have no known cause. Counted in this sample were roughly 49,000 clones; approximately 84% of them appeared once. Roughly 3% of the sample goes to the ten largest clones. CDR1 and CDR2, per the germline V gene, are MNHNS and SASEGT. From V the trimming removes 4 bases and from J it removes 11 bases, while the gene matches leave 7 bases of the junction unaccounted for. From the cysteine up to the phenylalanine, the CDR3 has a length of 13 residues. Kept here is only the CDR3 DNA, which spans 39 bases and is read in frame from base 1.

The receptor was isolated from an adult with an advanced solid tumor such as melanoma, head and neck, liver or kidney cancer. Sequenced here: CD4+ or CD8+ T cells sorted from blood, sampled in a trial of the OX40 agonist ivuxolimab. The chain is encoded by TRBV6-1 joined to TRBJ2-1, with 8 bases aligning to TRBD1. Here the CDR3 is given as CASSAQRTGKQFF. At the DNA level, the sequence is TGTGCCAGCAGTGCCCAGAGGACAGGGAAGCAGTTCTTC.